This T cell receptor (beta chain) is from a study of T cells in Graves' hyperthyroidism and ophthalmopathy. With 0 bases clipped from V and 7 bases from J, the junction kept 5 bases outside the gene matches. CDR1 is SGDLS, CDR2 YYNGEE, per germline. The CDR3 sequence is 15 residues long. Findings and caveats of the study: Appearing also in blood were most of the thyroid clonotypes expanded above 0.001.

Turning to this clonotype: The target antigen is unknown.

The investigators amplified TCR beta CDR3 regions from RNA transcripts. HTBI primers were the set used in a first-round RT-PCR of the TCR CDR3. TCRdb fed the multiplex PCR reads into MiXCR, producing one record per CDR3 protein. The table includes 550,000 to 850,000 distinct CDR3 sequences, 18% detected once. The chain has TRBV9 and TRBJ2-2, with 8 bases matching TRBD2. Sequencing input: blood. This clonotype was sampled from a woman aged 45-60 years with Graves' hyperthyroidism that later progressed to Graves' ophthalmopathy. The CDR3 region has the DNA TGTGCCAGCAGCGTAGTCGGGGGGGCGTTCGGGGAGCTGTTTTTT. This encodes CASSVVGGAFGELFF.